Following are 22 T cell receptor beta chains from one sample sequenced in a study of control samples from healthy donors and cancer patients (dated by TCRdb to between 2020 and 2021). Receptor amplification or capture employed the immunoSEQ multiplex PCR assay. The table was pulled from immuneACCESS by TCRdb, which kept in-frame rearrangements only. Such tables lose some clones; where checked, under half of the loss comes from unresolved V genes, and the rest has no known cause. This sample lists about 48,000 clones; about 94% were detected once. 20% to 30% of the sample lies in the top ten. Sequencing input: PBMCs. The receptors come from a woman aged 45 to 65 with head and neck cancer.

The gene calls are TRBV2 and TRBJ1-4; no clear D gene. Germline assignment: CDR1 SNHLY and CDR2 FYNNEI. The V gene lost 5 bases and the J gene lost 0 bases, with 10 bases spanning the gap. CDR3 length: 15 residues. The CDR3 DNA follows: TGTGCCAGCAGTACCCTGCGTGCAACTAATGAAAAACTGTTTTTT. It codes for CASSTLRATNEKLFF.

This clone has just one count. The chain links TRBV29-1 to TRBJ2-1, with a tentative D call TRBD1 (6 bases). The V gene lost 2 bases and the J gene lost 1 base, with 15 bases spanning the gap. Per the germline V gene, CDR1 is SQVTM and CDR2 is ANQGSEA. This CDR3 contains 16 residues. Here the CDR3 reads CSVERGRDKSYNEQFF. CDR3 nucleotides: TGCAGCGTTGAAAGGGGAAGGGACAAGTCCTACAATGAGCAGTTCTTC.

The chain carries TRBV2 and TRBJ1-2, with 7 bases that match TRBD1. Germline lookup yields CDR1 SNHLY and CDR2 FYNNEI. After removal of 6 bases from V and 4 bases from J, the junction contained 8 bases not matched to a gene. The CDR3 totals 14 residues. CDR3 protein: CASSRFRDSYGYTF. CDR3 coding DNA: TGTGCCAGCAGCAGATTCCGGGACAGCTATGGCTACACCTTC.

This chain connects TRBV3-1 (or the pseudogene TRBV3-2) to TRBJ1-2; perhaps TRBD1 as D (5 bases). The CDR3 contains 15 residues. Between the trimmed V and J ends, which lost 2 bases and 0 bases, there was a span of 10 bases. Germline assignment: CDR1 LGHDT and CDR2 YNNKEL (reference sequence). CDR3 amino acids: CASSQRQTSNYGYTF. CDR3 DNA sequence: TGTGCCAGCAGCCAAAGACAGACCTCTAACTATGGCTACACCTTC.

V and J are TRBV19 and TRBJ1-1, with a tentative D call TRBD1 (5 bases). The ends were cut back, 4 bases at V and 0 bases at J, with 15 bases in the middle. The CDR3 is 16 residues long. Germline lookup yields CDR1 LNHDA and CDR2 SQIVND (reference sequence). CDR3: CASSTLTKGMNTEAFF. CDR3 nucleotide sequence: TGTGCCAGTAGTACCTTAACCAAGGGGATGAACACTGAAGCTTTCTTT.

The rearrangement uses TRBV7-3 and TRBJ1-1, with D tentatively TRBD1 (5 bases). The germline CDR1 and CDR2 sequences are SGHTA and FQGTGA. This CDR3 is built from 13 residues. V was shortened by 4 bases and J by 5 bases, with 11 bases between the two germline ends. DNA for the CDR3: TGTGCCAGCAGCTCCGGGACGAGGACTGAAGCTTTCTTT. This sequence encodes CASSSGTRTEAFF.

The chain is built from TRBV24-1 and TRBJ2-1, with TRBD2 as a possible D gene (6 bases). The CDR3 loop spans 15 amino acids. V shed 4 bases and J shed 5 bases, with 14 bases lying between them. The germline CDR1 and CDR2 sequences are KGHDR and SFDVKD. The CDR3 DNA reads as TGTGCCACCAGTGACACGGGGGTTACAAACAATGAGCAGTTCTTC. It encodes CATSDTGVTNNEQFF.

The chain uses TRBV9 and TRBJ2-3, with 12 bases matching TRBD2. Germline CDR1 SGDLS, CDR2 YYNGEE. The V segment lost 5 bases and the J segment 1 base; nucleotides outside the gene matches: 11. This CDR3 has 18 amino acids. This CDR3 reads CASRAPGLAGRGTDTQYF. In DNA, the CDR3 is TGTGCCAGCAGGGCCCCGGGACTAGCGGGTAGAGGCACAGATACGCAGTATTTT.

The chain has TRBV7-2 and TRBJ1-2, with 9 bases matching TRBD1. The CDR3 consists of 15 residues. V lost 1 base, J lost 4 bases, and 4 bases stayed unmatched. The germline gives CDR1 SGHTA, CDR2 FQGNSA. CDR3 region: CASSLEQGAGYGYTF. For the CDR3, the DNA is TGTGCCAGCAGCTTAGAACAGGGGGCAGGCTATGGCTACACCTTC. Drawing the rest from reference TRBV7-2 and TRBJ1-2, the complete variable domain is GAGVSQSPSNKVTEKGKDVELRCDPISGHTALYWYRQSLGQGLEFLIYFQGNSAPDKSGLPSDRFSAERTGGSVSTLTIQRTQQEDSAVYLCASSLEQGAGYGYTFGSGTRLTVV.

The chain links TRBV2 to TRBJ1-4, with TRBD1 matching 7 bases. The CDR3 loop spans 14 amino acids. Germline V lookup: CDR1 SNHLY, CDR2 FYNNEI. The trim removed 5 bases at V and 3 bases at J, leaving 3 bases unmatched. CDR3 amino acids: CASSPGTANEKLFF. Here the CDR3 DNA reads TGTGCCAGCAGTCCCGGGACAGCTAATGAAAAACTGTTTTTT. Using reference TRBV2 and TRBJ1-4 for the parts outside the CDR3, the full variable domain is EPEVTQTPSHQVTQMGQEVILRCVPISNHLYFYWYRQILGQKVEFLVSFYNNEISEKSEIFDDQFSVERPDGSNFTLKIRSTKLEDSAMYFCASSPGTANEKLFFGSGTQLSVL.

This chain connects TRBV12-3 or TRBV12-4 to TRBJ2-7, with D possibly TRBD2 on 6 matching bases. Trimming left V 5 bases short and J 3 bases short, with 8 bases between. The CDR3 totals 12 residues. In DNA form, the CDR3 reads TGTGCCAGCAGTACCGGGAGCTACGAGCAGTACTTC. Translation: CASSTGSYEQYF.

The gene calls are TRBV11-2 and TRBJ2-7; possible D gene TRBD2, 6 bases. The V gene lost 5 bases and the J gene lost 4 bases, with 9 bases spanning the gap. The CDR3 has 12 amino acids. Germline V gene data show CDR1 as SGHAT and CDR2 as FQNNGV. CDR3 residues: CASSRGTYEQYF. In DNA form, the CDR3 reads TGTGCCAGCAGCCGAGGGACTTACGAGCAGTACTTC. The full variable domain, completed using reference TRBV11-2 and TRBJ2-7, is EAGVAQSPRYKIIEKRQSVAFWCNPISGHATLYWYQQILGQGPKLLIQFQNNGVVDDSQLPKDRFSAERLKGVDSTLKIQPAKLEDSAVYLCASSRGTYEQYFGPGTRLTVT.

The chain links TRBV30 to TRBJ2-2; D unresolved. The CDR3 sequence is 14 residues long. V was shortened by 0 bases and J by 2 bases, with 7 bases between the two germline ends. Germline loops: CDR1 GTSNPN, CDR2 SVGIG (reference sequence). CDR3 nucleotide sequence: TGTGCCTGGAGTGTACTTAGAAACACCGGGGAGCTGTTTTTT. Amino acids: CAWSVLRNTGELFF. Variable domain in full (rest from reference TRBV30 and TRBJ2-2): SQTIHQWPATLVQPVGSPLSLECTVEGTSNPNLYWYRQAAGRGLQLLFYSVGIGQISSEVPQNLSASRPQDRQFILSSKKLLLSDSGFYLCAWSVLRNTGELFFGEGSRLTVL.

The chain recombines TRBV7-2 with TRBJ2-7, with 8 positions matching TRBD2. There are 15 residues in the CDR3. Unmatched junction bases numbered 4, after V lost 1 base and J lost 2 bases. Germline V gives CDR1 SGHTA, CDR2 FQGNSA. This chain's CDR3 is CASSLGGGSTYEQYF. The DNA of the CDR3 is TGTGCCAGCAGCTTAGGCGGGGGGTCCACCTACGAGCAGTACTTC.

V gene TRBV12-3 or TRBV12-4 combines with J gene TRBJ1-2; D is uncertain. The CDR3 has 12 amino acids. The V end lost 2 bases, the J end lost 4 bases, and 5 bases lay between the germline ends. The DNA of the CDR3 is TGTGCCAGCAGTTTAAGAGTCTATGGCTACACCTTC. This encodes CASSLRVYGYTF.

This rearrangement joins TRBV7-2 to TRBJ1-2, with 8 bases fitting TRBD1. Trimming cost V 5 bases and J 6 bases; bases outside gene matches: 17. The germline V gene encodes CDR1 SGHTA and CDR2 FQGNSA. This CDR3 has 17 amino acids. The CDR3 sequence: CASSQAGRSGGGNGYTF. The CDR3 DNA sequence: TGTGCCAGCAGCCAAGCGGGTAGGTCAGGGGGCGGTAATGGCTACACCTTC. The full variable domain, in which reference TRBV7-2 and TRBJ1-2 provide the parts outside the CDR3, is GAGVSQSPSNKVTEKGKDVELRCDPISGHTALYWYRQSLGQGLEFLIYFQGNSAPDKSGLPSDRFSAERTGGSVSTLTIQRTQQEDSAVYLCASSQAGRSGGGNGYTFGSGTRLTVV.

The V gene is TRBV19, the J gene TRBJ2-7; TRBD1 matches 9 bases. The trim removed 6 bases at V and 6 bases at J, leaving 12 bases unmatched. CDR1 is LNHDA and CDR2 is SQIVND in the germline V gene (reference sequence). The CDR3 totals 15 residues. The chain's CDR3 is CASSSTGTGLGEQYF. The CDR3 nucleotides are TGTGCCAGTAGCTCGACCGGGACAGGGCTCGGCGAGCAGTACTTC.

This clone came up once. The J gene is TRBJ2-3, the V gene TRBV2; D is ambiguous. Germline V CDR1 and CDR2: SNHLY, FYNNEI. V lost 10 bases, J lost 2 bases, and 13 bases lay in between. The CDR3 spans 13 residues. The CDR3 reads CATSGFFTDTQYF. The CDR3 coding sequence is TGTGCCACCTCGGGCTTTTTCACAGATACGCAGTATTTT.

The V gene is TRBV29-1, the J gene TRBJ1-1; 9 positions agree with TRBD1. The V segment lost 7 bases and the J segment 3 bases; nucleotides outside the gene matches: 9. The CDR3 contains 14 residues. CDR1 and CDR2 from the germline V gene are SQVTM and ANQGSEA. The CDR3 region is CSAPRQGEDTEAFF. The CDR3, as DNA: TGCAGCGCCCCTCGACAGGGGGAAGACACTGAAGCTTTCTTT.

The CDR3 here is CASSWTPFSTDTQYF. The CDR3 region has the DNA TGTGCCAGCAGCTGGACACCGTTTAGCACAGATACGCAGTATTTT. The chain employs TRBV5-5 and TRBJ2-3; TRBD1 might be the D (5 bases). Trimming pared 3 bases from V and 0 bases from J, leaving 11 bases between. This CDR3 is 15 amino acids long. CDR1 is SGHKS, CDR2 YYEKEE, per germline (reference sequence).

The chain recombines TRBV5-1 with TRBJ2-7, with D perhaps matching TRBD1 (6 bases). V gave up 0 bases and J gave up 3 bases, with 7 bases separating them. Germline CDR1 is SGHRS and CDR2 is YFSETQ. The CDR3 runs 13 residues. CDR3 loop: CASSLGQDYEQYF. The CDR3 coding sequence is TGCGCCAGCAGCTTGGGACAGGACTACGAGCAGTACTTC.

The genes are TRBV29-1 and TRBJ2-3; 7 bases match TRBD1. This CDR3 has 14 amino acids. V lost 8 bases and J lost 4; bases outside the gene matches: 12. Germline CDR1 is SQVTM and CDR2 is ANQGSEA. DNA of the CDR3: TGCAGCATACGACAGGGACAAGCGGCAGATACGCAGTATTTT. This translates into CSIRQGQAADTQYF.